This T cell receptor (beta chain) came from a study of T cells in Graves' hyperthyroidism and ophthalmopathy. RNA transcripts served as the template for amplifying TCR beta CDR3 regions. The HTBI primer set served for first-round RT-PCR of the TCR CDR3. One entry per CDR3 protein, called by TCRdb with MiXCR from the multiplex PCR reads. In the table there are roughly 500,000 distinct CDR3 sequences, 40% to 50% of which are singletons. The germline V gene has CDR1 SGHTA and CDR2 FQGTGA. V lost 4 bases, J lost 0 bases, and 9 bases stayed unmatched. The CDR3 sequence is 16 residues long. This TCR was sampled from an adult woman with Graves' disease, either hyperthyroidism or ophthalmopathy (not recorded which). The chain is built from TRBV7-3 and TRBJ2-7, with 7 positions matching TRBD2. Sequenced sample: peripheral blood or thyroid tissue (not recorded which). CDR3 sequence reads: CASSSWEGSYSYEQYF. CDR3 coding DNA: TGTGCCAGCAGCTCCTGGGAGGGCAGCTACTCCTACGAGCAGTACTTC.